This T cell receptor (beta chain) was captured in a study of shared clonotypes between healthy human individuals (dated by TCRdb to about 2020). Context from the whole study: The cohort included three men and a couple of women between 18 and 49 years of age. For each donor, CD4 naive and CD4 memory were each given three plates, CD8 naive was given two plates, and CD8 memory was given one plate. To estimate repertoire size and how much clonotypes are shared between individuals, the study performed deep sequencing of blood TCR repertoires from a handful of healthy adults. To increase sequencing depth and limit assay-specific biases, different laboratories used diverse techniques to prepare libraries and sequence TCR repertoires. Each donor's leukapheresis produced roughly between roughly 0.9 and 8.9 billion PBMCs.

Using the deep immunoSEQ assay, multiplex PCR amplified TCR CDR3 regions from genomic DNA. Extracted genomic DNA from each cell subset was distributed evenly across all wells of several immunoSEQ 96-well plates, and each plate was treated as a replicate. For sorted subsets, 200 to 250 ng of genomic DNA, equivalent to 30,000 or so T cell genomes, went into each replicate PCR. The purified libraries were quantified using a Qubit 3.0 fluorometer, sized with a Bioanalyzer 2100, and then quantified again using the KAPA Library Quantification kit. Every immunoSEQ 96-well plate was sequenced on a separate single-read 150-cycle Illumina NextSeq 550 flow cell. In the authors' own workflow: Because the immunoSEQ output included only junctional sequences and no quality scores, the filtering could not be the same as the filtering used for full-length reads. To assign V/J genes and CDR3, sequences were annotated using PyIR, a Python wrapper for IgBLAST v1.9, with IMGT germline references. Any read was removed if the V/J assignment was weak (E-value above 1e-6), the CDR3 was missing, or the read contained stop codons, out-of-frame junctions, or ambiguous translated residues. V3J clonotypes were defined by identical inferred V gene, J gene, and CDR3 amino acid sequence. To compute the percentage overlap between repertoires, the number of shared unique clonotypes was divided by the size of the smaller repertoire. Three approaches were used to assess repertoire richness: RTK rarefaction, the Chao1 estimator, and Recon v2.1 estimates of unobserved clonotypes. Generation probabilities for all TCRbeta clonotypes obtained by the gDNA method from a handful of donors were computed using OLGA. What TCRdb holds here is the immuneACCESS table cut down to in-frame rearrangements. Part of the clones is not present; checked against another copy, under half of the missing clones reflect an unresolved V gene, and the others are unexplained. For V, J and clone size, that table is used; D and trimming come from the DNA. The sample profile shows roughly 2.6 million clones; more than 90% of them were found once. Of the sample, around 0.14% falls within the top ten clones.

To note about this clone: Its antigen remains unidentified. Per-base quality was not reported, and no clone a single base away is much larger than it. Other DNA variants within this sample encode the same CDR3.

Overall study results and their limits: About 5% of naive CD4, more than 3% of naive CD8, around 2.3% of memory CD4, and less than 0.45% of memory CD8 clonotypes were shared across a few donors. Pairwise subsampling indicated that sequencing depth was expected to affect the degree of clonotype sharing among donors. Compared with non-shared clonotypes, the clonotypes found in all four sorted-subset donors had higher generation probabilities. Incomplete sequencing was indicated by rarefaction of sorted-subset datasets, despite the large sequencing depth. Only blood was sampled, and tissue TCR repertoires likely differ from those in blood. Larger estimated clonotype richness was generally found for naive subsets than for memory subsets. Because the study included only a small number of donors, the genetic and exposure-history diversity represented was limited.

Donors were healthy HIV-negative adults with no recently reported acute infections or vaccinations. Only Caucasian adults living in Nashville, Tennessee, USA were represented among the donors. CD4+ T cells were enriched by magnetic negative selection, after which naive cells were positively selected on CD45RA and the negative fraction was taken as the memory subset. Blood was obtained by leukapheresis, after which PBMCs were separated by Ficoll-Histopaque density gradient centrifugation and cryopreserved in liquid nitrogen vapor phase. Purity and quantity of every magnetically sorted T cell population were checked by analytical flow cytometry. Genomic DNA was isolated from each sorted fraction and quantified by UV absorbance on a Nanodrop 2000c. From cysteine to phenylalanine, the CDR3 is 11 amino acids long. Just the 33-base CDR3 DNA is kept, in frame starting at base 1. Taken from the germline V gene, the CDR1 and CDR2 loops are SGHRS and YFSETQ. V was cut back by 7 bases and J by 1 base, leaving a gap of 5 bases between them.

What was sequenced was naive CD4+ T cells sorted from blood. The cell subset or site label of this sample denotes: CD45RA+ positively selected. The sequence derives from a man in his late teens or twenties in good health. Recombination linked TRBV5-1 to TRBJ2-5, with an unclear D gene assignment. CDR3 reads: CASSFQETQYF. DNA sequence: TGCGCCAGCTCCTTCCAAGAGACCCAGTACTTC. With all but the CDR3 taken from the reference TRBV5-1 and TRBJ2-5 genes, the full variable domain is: KAGVTQTPRYLIKTRGQQVTLSCSPISGHRSVSWYQQTPGQGLQFLFEYFSETQRNKGNFPGRFSGRQFSNSRSEMNVSTLELGDSALYLCASSFQETQYFGPGTRLLVL.